What follows describes a single T cell receptor beta chain. These data belong to a study of blood T cell repertoires in COVID-19. Overall study: The United States, Italy and Spain supplied acute and convalescent COVID-19 samples. The analysed material was cDNA or gDNA that came from T cells, B-cell-depleted T cells, or PBMCs.

Germline V gene sequence: CDR1 SNHLY, CDR2 FYNNEI. The V gene lost 7 bases and the J gene lost 6 bases, with 19 bases spanning the gap. The CDR3 loop spans 16 amino acids. In the authors' methods: From reference gene primer amplification, estimates of nucleated cell counts were derived. Here immunoSEQ multiplex PCR was the method, and the copy in TCRdb shows in-frame clones only, minus some. V and J calls and clone size follow that table, whereas D and trimming were derived from the DNA. This repertoire shows some 330,000 clones, roughly 90% found once; its top ten account for under 5%. This TCR was recovered from a woman in her forties or fifties with active or convalescent COVID-19. The V and J genes are TRBV2 and TRBJ1-6, with D maybe TRBD1 (5 bases). Sequencing used peripheral blood. The CDR3 protein is CASTSGGMGVNSPLHF. The CDR3 DNA is TGTGCCAGCACCTCGGGGGGGATGGGAGTTAATTCACCCCTCCACTTT. Together with reference TRBV2 and TRBJ1-6, the CDR3 gives the full variable domain: EPEVTQTPSHQVTQMGQEVILRCVPISNHLYFYWYRQILGQKVEFLVSFYNNEISEKSEIFDDQFSVERPDGSNFTLKIRSTKLEDSAMYFCASTSGGMGVNSPLHFGNGTRLTVT.